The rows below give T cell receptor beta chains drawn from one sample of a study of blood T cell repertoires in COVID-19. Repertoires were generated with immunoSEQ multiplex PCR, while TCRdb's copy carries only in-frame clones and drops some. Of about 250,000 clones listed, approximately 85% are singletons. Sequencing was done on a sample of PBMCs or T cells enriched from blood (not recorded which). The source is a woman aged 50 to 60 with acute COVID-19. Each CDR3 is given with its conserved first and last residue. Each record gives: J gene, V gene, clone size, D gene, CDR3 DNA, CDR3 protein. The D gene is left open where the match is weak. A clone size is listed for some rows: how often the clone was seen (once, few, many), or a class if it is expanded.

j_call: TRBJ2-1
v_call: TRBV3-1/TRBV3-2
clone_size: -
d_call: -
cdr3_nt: TGTGCCAGCAGCCAGATGCGGGGATCCTACAATGAGCAGTTCTTC
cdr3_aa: CASSQMRGSYNEQFF

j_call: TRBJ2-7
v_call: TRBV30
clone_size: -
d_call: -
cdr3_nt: TGTGCCTGGAGTGAAGGCAGCAGAGGGGAGCAGTACTTC
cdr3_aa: CAWSEGSRGEQYF

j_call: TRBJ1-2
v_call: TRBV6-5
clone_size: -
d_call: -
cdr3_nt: TGTGCCAGCAGTTCTTCTTATGGCTACACCTTC
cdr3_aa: CASSSSYGYTF

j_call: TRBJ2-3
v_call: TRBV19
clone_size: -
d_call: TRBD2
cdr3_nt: TGTGCCAGTAGTAGGTTAGGACTAGCGGGGGGTGATACGCAGTATTTT
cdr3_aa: CASSRLGLAGGDTQYF

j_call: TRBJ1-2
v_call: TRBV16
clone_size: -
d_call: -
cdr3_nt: TGTGCCAGCAGCCAATCGGGAGGAGAGGGTGGCTACACCTTC
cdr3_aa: CASSQSGGEGGYTF

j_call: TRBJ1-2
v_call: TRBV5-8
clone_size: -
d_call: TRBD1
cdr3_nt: TGTGCCAGCAGCCTATATGACAGGGGGGCCGGCTACACCTTC
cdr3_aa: CASSLYDRGAGYTF

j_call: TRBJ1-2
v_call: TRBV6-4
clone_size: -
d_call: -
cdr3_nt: TGTGCCAGCAACCCAGAAGGGGGATTGAACTATGGCTACACCTTC
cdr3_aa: CASNPEGGLNYGYTF

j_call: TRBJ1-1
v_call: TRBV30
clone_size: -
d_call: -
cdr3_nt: TGTGCCTGGAGGATGAACAGCAGGGTGGCTGAAGCTTTCTTT
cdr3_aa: CAWRMNSRVAEAFF

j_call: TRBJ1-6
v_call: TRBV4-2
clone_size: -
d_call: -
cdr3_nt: TGTGCCAGCAGCCACCCGGGAACGGGCTCCTATAATTCACCCCTCCACTTT
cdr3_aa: CASSHPGTGSYNSPLHF

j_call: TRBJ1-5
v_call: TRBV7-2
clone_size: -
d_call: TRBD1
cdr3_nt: TGTGCCAGCACCACCGGGACAGGGGTTGGTCAGCCCCAGCATTTT
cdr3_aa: CASTTGTGVGQPQHF

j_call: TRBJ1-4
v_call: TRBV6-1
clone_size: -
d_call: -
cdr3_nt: TGTGCCAGCAGTGAAGCGCTTCTCAACAGGGTTGCTAATGAAAAACTGTTTTTT
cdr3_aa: CASSEALLNRVANEKLFF

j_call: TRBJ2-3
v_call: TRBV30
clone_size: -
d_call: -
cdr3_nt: TGTGCCTGGAGTGTACAAACAGGGGGGGCAGATACGCAGTATTTT
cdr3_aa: CAWSVQTGGADTQYF

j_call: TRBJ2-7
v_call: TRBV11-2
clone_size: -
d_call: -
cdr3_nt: TGTGCCAGCAGCCGCCTGGGTGGGAGCGAGCAGTACTTC
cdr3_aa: CASSRLGGSEQYF

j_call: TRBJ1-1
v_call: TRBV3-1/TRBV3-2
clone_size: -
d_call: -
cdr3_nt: TGTGCCAGCAGCCACCAACCCCGATCCTCCACAGGGCGGACTGAAGCTTTCTTT
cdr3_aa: CASSHQPRSSTGRTEAFF

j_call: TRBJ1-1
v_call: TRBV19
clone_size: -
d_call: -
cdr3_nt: TGTGCCAGTAGTGAAGCCCTTAAAGCTTTCTTT
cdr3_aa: CASSEALKAFF

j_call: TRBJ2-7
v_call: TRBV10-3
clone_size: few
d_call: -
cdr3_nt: TGTGCCATCAGTGGGCCTGGACTGACCTACGAGCAGTACTTC
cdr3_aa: CAISGPGLTYEQYF

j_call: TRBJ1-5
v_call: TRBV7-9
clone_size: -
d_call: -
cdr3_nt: TGTGCCAGCAGCCGACAGAATAGCAATCAGCCCCAGCATTTT
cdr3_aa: CASSRQNSNQPQHF

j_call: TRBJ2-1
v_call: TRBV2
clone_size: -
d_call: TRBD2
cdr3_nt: TGTGCCAGCAGTAATGGTGGTGGGGGGGCCTACAATGAGCAGTTCTTC
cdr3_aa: CASSNGGGGAYNEQFF

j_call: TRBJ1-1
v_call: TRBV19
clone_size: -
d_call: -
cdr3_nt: TGTGCCAGTAGTATAATCCTCCAGGGAGGTCCCACTGAAGCTTTCTTT
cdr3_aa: CASSIILQGGPTEAFF

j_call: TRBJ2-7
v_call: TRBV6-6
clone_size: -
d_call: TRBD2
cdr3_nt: TGTGCCAGCAGTGATAGCGGGGGGACCTCCTACGAGCAGTACTTC
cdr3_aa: CASSDSGGTSYEQYF

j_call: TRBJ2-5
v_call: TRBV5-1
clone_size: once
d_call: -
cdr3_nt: TGCGCCAGCACCCCCTGGGGCCGGGACCAAGAGACCCAGTACTTC
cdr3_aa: CASTPWGRDQETQYF

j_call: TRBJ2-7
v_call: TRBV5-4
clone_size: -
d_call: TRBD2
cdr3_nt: TGTGCCAGCAGCCCGGAGGCGGGGGGAACCTACGAGCAGTACTTC
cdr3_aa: CASSPEAGGTYEQYF

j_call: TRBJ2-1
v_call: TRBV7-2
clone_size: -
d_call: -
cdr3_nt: TGTGCCAGCAGCATACCTCCTCCGGGACTCCTTCACAATGAGCAGTTCTTC
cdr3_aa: CASSIPPPGLLHNEQFF

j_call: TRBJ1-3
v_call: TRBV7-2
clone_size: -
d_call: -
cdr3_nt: TGTGCCAGCTACGGAGGGCAGGGAGGAAACACCATATATTTT
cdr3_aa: CASYGGQGGNTIYF

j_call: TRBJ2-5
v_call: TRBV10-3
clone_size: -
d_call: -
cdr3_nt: TGTGCCATCAGTAAGGGGGAGACCCAGTACTTC
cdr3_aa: CAISKGETQYF

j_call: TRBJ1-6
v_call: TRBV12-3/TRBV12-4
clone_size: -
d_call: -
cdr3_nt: TGTGCCAGCAGTTTGGGGGGGCTTTCACCCCTCCACTTT
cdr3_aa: CASSLGGLSPLHF

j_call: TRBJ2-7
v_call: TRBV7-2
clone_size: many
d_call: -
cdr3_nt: TGTGCCAGCAGCTTACGGGGGGCAGTGGGCCGCGAGCAGTACTTC
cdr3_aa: CASSLRGAVGREQYF

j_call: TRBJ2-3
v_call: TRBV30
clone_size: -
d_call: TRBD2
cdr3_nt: TGTGCCTGGAGTGTTGGCGGCGGGGGTACAGATACGCAGTATTTT
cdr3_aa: CAWSVGGGGTDTQYF

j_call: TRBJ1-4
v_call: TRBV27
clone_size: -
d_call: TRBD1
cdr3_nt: TGTGCCAGCAGTTCGGGGACAGGGGCTCGTGAAAAACTGTTTTTT
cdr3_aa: CASSSGTGAREKLFF

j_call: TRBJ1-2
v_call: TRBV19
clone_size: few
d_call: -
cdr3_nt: TGTGCCAGTAGTATATCGCCGGCTAACTATGGCTACACCTTC
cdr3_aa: CASSISPANYGYTF

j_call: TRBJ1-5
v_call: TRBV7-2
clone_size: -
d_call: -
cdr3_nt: TGTGCCAGCAGCTTAGAGGGGGTCCCTGGTCAGCCCCAGCATTTT
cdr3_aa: CASSLEGVPGQPQHF